The entry below describes one TCR beta chain. This specimen belongs to a study of T cells in Graves' hyperthyroidism and ophthalmopathy. RNA transcripts gave rise to amplified TCR beta CDR3 regions. The TCR CDR3 was amplified in a first-round RT-PCR using the HTBI primer set. MiXCR was run by TCRdb on the multiplex PCR reads, yielding one entry per CDR3 protein. The sample lists around 430,000 distinct CDR3 sequences; about 15% were seen once. The source is a woman in her twenties or thirties with Graves' hyperthyroidism. Sample: blood.

The CDR3 loop reads CASSLVASGLDTQYF. In DNA form, the CDR3 reads TGTGCCAGCAGTTTAGTGGCTAGCGGATTAGATACGCAGTATTTT. The V and J genes are TRBV28 and TRBJ2-3; 7 bases align to TRBD2. CDR1 MDHEN and CDR2 SYDVKM come from the germline V gene. J lost 5 bases, V lost 2 bases, and 7 bases had no gene match. This CDR3 is built from 15 residues.